This record concerns one TCR beta chain sequence. Its antigen remains unknown. Regarding time point: new active TB diagnosis, blood taken before or within 7 days of starting treatment. The sample is drawn from a study of T cells in tuberculosis. Regarding the study as a whole: GEM motif frequencies gave 55% to 75% accuracy; the GMM repertoire gave roughly 90%.

The germline V gene has CDR1 LNHDA and CDR2 SQIVND (reference sequence). The CDR3 has 13 amino acids. With 6 bases clipped from V and 3 bases from J, the junction kept 4 bases outside the gene matches. Libraries were prepared by immunoSEQ multiplex PCR; TCRdb keeps only in-frame clonotypes and omits some of them. The data show 40,000 or so clones, approximately 94% seen once. This receptor was identified in an adult with tuberculosis. This sample comprised PBMCs, obtained at tuberculosis diagnosis. This sequence joins TRBV19 and TRBJ2-5; 7 bases fit TRBD1. CDR3 protein: CASSDRVEETQYF. DNA for the CDR3: TGTGCCAGTAGCGACAGGGTAGAAGAGACCCAGTACTTC.